What follows are 21 T cell receptor beta chains derived from one specimen sequenced in a study of OX40 agonist ivuxolimab in advanced cancers. The data were produced by immunoSEQ multiplex PCR, yet TCRdb's version contains in-frame clones alone and is incomplete. The repertoire includes about 40,000 clones, roughly 84% of them detected once, and about a sixth sits in the top ten. Material: CD4+ or CD8+ T cells sorted from blood, obtained in a trial of the OX40 agonist ivuxolimab. These receptors came from an adult with an advanced solid tumor such as melanoma, head and neck, liver or kidney cancer.

This chain links TRBV13 with TRBJ1-6; D gene ambiguous. CDR3 length equals 14 residues. V was trimmed by 7 bases and J by 8 bases, leaving 15 bases between them. Per the germline V gene, CDR1 is PRHDT and CDR2 is FYEKMQ (reference sequence). CDR3: CASNRRSADSPLHF. The CDR3 DNA follows: TGTGCCAGCAATAGGCGGTCGGCTGATTCACCCCTCCACTTT.

The chain has TRBV7-6 and TRBJ2-2, with 10 bases aligning to TRBD1. V was clipped by 2 bases and J by 6 bases; unmatched bases: 6. Germline V lookup: CDR1 SGHVS, CDR2 FNYEAQ. CDR3 length equals 16 residues. CDR3 residues: CASSLWVTGGSGELFF. CDR3 in DNA: TGTGCCAGCAGCTTATGGGTGACAGGGGGCTCCGGGGAGCTGTTTTTT.

This chain connects TRBV11-3 to TRBJ1-5; the match to TRBD1 covers 11 bases. J gave up 9 bases and V 10 bases, and 11 bases lay outside the gene matches. This CDR3 comprises 14 residues. Germline assignment: CDR1 SGHNT and CDR2 YENEEA. The CDR3 sequence is CATGAGQGAWPQHF. The CDR3 nucleotides read TGTGCCACTGGGGCCGGACAGGGGGCTTGGCCCCAGCATTTT.

This chain links TRBV5-4 with TRBJ1-6; tentatively, D is TRBD1 (5 bases). The CDR3 is 14 amino acids. In germline, CDR1 is SGHNT, CDR2 YYREEE (reference sequence). Trimming stripped 4 bases from V and 7 bases from J, with 12 bases between. CDR3 in amino acids: CASSGGGLNSPLHF. The CDR3 DNA sequence: TGTGCCAGCAGCGGCGGGGGTTTGAATTCACCCCTCCACTTT. Full variable domain (missing parts from reference TRBV5-4 and TRBJ1-6): ETGVTQSPTHLIKTRGQQVTLRCSSQSGHNTVSWYQQALGQGPQFIFQYYREEENGRGNFPPRFSGLQFPNYSSELNVNALELDDSALYLCASSGGGLNSPLHFGNGTRLTVT.

The rearrangement links TRBV19 to TRBJ1-5; D is perhaps TRBD1 (5 bases). This CDR3 comprises 15 residues. Germline loops: CDR1 LNHDA, CDR2 SQIVND (reference sequence). V was cut by 6 bases and J by 5 bases, with 17 bases left in between. DNA of the CDR3: TGTGCCAGTAGGGATGGGACTTCGGGCTATCAGCCCCAGCATTTT. Translating gives CASRDGTSGYQPQHF.

The rearrangement links TRBV5-4 to TRBJ1-6; 7 positions agree with TRBD1. Germline-derived CDR1 and CDR2 are SGHNT and YYREEE (reference sequence). V shed 1 base and J 6 bases; nucleotides not matched to a gene: 4. This CDR3 comprises 15 residues. This CDR3 reads CASSLMGQSNSPLHF. CDR3 in DNA: TGTGCCAGCAGCTTGATGGGACAGAGTAATTCACCCCTCCACTTT.

The rearrangement joins TRBV30 to TRBJ1-3; no reliable D call. V was pared by 0 bases and J by 4 bases, with 4 bases between. The length of the CDR3 is 12 residues. Germline lookup yields CDR1 GTSNPN and CDR2 SVGIG (reference sequence). CDR3 protein: CAWSVSGNTIYF. The CDR3 bases are TGTGCCTGGAGTGTATCAGGAAACACCATATATTTT. The whole variable domain, remainder taken from reference TRBV30 and TRBJ1-3, is SQTIHQWPATLVQPVGSPLSLECTVEGTSNPNLYWYRQAAGRGLQLLFYSVGIGQISSEVPQNLSASRPQDRQFILSSKKLLLSDSGFYLCAWSVSGNTIYFGEGSWLTVV.

The V call is TRBV4-1, the J call TRBJ1-1; D is ambiguous. Germline V CDR1 and CDR2: MGHRA, YSYEKL. The CDR3 is 13 amino acids. The germline V and J ends were trimmed by 0 bases and 7 bases, with 9 bases remaining between them. CDR3 loop: CASSQDFSREAFF. The DNA of the CDR3 is TGCGCCAGCAGCCAAGATTTCTCCCGTGAAGCTTTCTTT.

The chain couples TRBV18 to TRBJ1-3; D remains unclear. Germline CDR1 reads KGHSH; CDR2 reads LQKENI. Trimming took off 0 bases at V and 3 bases at J, with 0 bases between the two ends. This CDR3 is 12 amino acids long. The CDR3 is CASSPPGNTIYF. CDR3 in DNA: TGTGCCAGCTCACCACCTGGAAACACCATATATTTT.

V is TRBV7-8 and J is TRBJ2-2; TRBD1 matches at 8 bases. Trimming cost V 2 bases and J 2 bases; bases outside gene matches: 4. Germline-derived CDR1 and CDR2 are SGHVS and FQNEAQ. CDR3 length: 16 residues. This CDR3 is CASSLLTGGNTGELFF. CDR3 in DNA: TGTGCCAGCAGCTTATTAACAGGGGGTAACACCGGGGAGCTGTTTTTT.

V and J are TRBV15 and TRBJ1-2; D ambiguous. From germline, CDR1 is LNHNV and CDR2 YYDKDF (reference sequence). There are 15 residues in the CDR3. Trimming removed 5 bases from V and 0 bases from J, with 13 bases in between. The CDR3 sequence is CATSPGRRANYGYTF. CDR3 nucleotide sequence: TGTGCCACCAGCCCTGGACGGCGCGCTAACTATGGCTACACCTTC.

V and J are TRBV9 and TRBJ2-1; D is undetermined. Trimming took off 0 bases at V and 5 bases at J, with 9 bases between the two ends. Germline V gives CDR1 SGDLS, CDR2 YYNGEE. The CDR3 extends over 14 amino acids. The CDR3 loop reads CASSVEGSHNEQFF. As DNA, the CDR3 is TGTGCCAGCAGCGTAGAGGGTTCCCACAATGAGCAGTTCTTC. The entire variable domain, with the rest obtained from reference TRBV9 and TRBJ2-1, is as follows: DSGVTQTPKHLITATGQRVTLRCSPRSGDLSVYWYQQSLDQGLQFLIQYYNGEERAKGNILERFSAQQFPDLHSELNLSSLELGDSALYFCASSVEGSHNEQFFGPGTRLTVL.

V gene TRBV5-6 combines with J gene TRBJ2-3; 7 bases map to TRBD1. Trimming took 4 bases from V and 4 from J; bases not matched to a gene: 12. Germline V gives CDR1 SGHDT, CDR2 YYEEEE. This CDR3 region has 16 residues. This CDR3 reads CASSRKPGTESDTQYF. In nucleotides, the CDR3 is TGTGCCAGCAGCCGTAAACCGGGGACAGAGTCAGATACGCAGTATTTT.

The CDR3 DNA follows: TGTGCCAGCAGGGGGGACACCATATATTTT. It specifies CASRGDTIYF. The gene calls are TRBV7-3 and TRBJ1-3, with D maybe TRBD1 (5 bases). Trimming removed 6 bases at V and 8 bases at J, with 5 bases between. The CDR3 is 10 amino acids. Germline assignment: CDR1 SGHTA and CDR2 FQGTGA.

J is TRBJ2-2 and V is TRBV9; D ambiguous. Germline V lookup: CDR1 SGDLS, CDR2 YYNGEE. V lost 1 base and J 2 bases, leaving 6 bases between the germline ends. The CDR3 loop spans 14 amino acids. The CDR3 spells CASSVSGNTGELFF. Written as DNA, the CDR3 is TGTGCCAGCAGCGTATCAGGTAACACCGGGGAGCTGTTTTTT.

This chain links TRBV19 with TRBJ1-2, with D hard to call. The CDR3 has 14 residues. Germline CDR1 is LNHDA and CDR2 is SQIVND (reference sequence). Trimming cost V 1 base and J 4 bases, with 10 bases left between them. The CDR3 bases are TGTGCCAGTAGTATAGTATCCGATAGCTATGGCTACACCTTC. Its translation is CASSIVSDSYGYTF.

The chain has TRBV19 and TRBJ1-2, with a possible D match to TRBD1 (6 bases). This CDR3 contains 15 residues. Germline loops: CDR1 LNHDA, CDR2 SQIVND (reference sequence). Trimming removed 5 bases from V and 5 bases from J, with 18 bases in between. The CDR3 DNA reads TGTGCCAGTAGTCACTCCTACCGGGACAATTATGGCTACACCTTC. Its protein is CASSHSYRDNYGYTF. The whole variable domain, remainder taken from reference TRBV19 and TRBJ1-2, is DGGITQSPKYLFRKEGQNVTLSCEQNLNHDAMYWYRQDPGQGLRLIYYSQIVNDFQKGDIAEGYSVSREKKESFPLTVTSAQKNPTAFYLCASSHSYRDNYGYTFGSGTRLTVV.

The rearrangement joins TRBV11-1 to TRBJ2-1; 9 bases are a match to TRBD2. The CDR3 spans 14 residues. Germline V lookup: CDR1 SGHAT, CDR2 FQDESV (reference sequence). The J segment lost 9 bases and the V segment lost 1 base, leaving 4 bases of the junction unmatched. The CDR3 here is CASSLVLAGTEQFF. CDR3 DNA: TGTGCCAGCAGCTTAGTTCTAGCGGGAACTGAGCAGTTCTTC.

The chain carries TRBV11-2 and TRBJ2-1; no firm D call. Per germline, CDR1 SGHAT and CDR2 FQNNGV. V shed 3 bases and J shed 5 bases, with 8 bases lying between them. The CDR3 contains 13 residues. CDR3 loop: CASSFLPNNEQFF. CDR3 nucleotide sequence: TGTGCCAGCAGCTTCCTCCCTAACAATGAGCAGTTCTTC.

This clone has just one count. The CDR3 sequence is CASSRWVAGYTGELFF. The CDR3 nucleotides read TGTGCCAGCAGCCGTTGGGTGGCTGGCTACACCGGGGAGCTGTTTTTT. The J gene is TRBJ2-2, the V gene TRBV14; the D is unclear. This CDR3 has 16 residues. The germline V gene encodes CDR1 SGHDN and CDR2 FVKESK. V dropped 4 bases and J dropped 3 bases, with 15 bases sitting between them.

The genes are TRBV4-1 and TRBJ1-5; D not resolved. Trimming left V 1 base short and J 0 bases short, with 10 bases between. Germline V CDR1 and CDR2: MGHRA, YSYEKL. The CDR3 is made up of 16 amino acids. The CDR3, as DNA: TGCGCCAGCAGCCAAGTTTTAGCAGTTAGCAATCAGCCCCAGCATTTT. Residues: CASSQVLAVSNQPQHF.